A single sample gave rise to the 3 T cell receptor beta chains below, sequenced in a study of T-cell reconstitution after alpha-beta-depleted transplantation in children. Molecular barcoding with unique molecular identifiers was used for the TCRbeta library. TCRdb re-called the PCR reads through MiXCR, storing one row per CDR3 protein. The sample has some 350,000 distinct CDR3 sequences, 15% to 20% seen once; the top ten hold roughly 41%. This sample comprised PBMCs, mostly from graft donor cells, obtained 360 days after TCRalphabeta/CD19-depleted stem cell transplant. Source of these receptors: a male patient between 2 and 15 years old who had a stem cell transplant for acute lymphoblastic leukemia, so the T cells may come from the graft donor.

This clonotype showed up just a few times. The chain carries TRBV7-9 and TRBJ2-3; maybe TRBD2 (6 bases). CDR1 and CDR2 from the germline V gene are SEHNR and FQNEAQ (reference sequence). The V end lost 3 bases, the J end lost 3 bases, and 13 bases lay between the germline ends. The CDR3 covers 15 residues. Here the CDR3 DNA reads TGTGCCAGCAGCTTGCTGCAGGGAGGAACAGATACGCAGTATTTT. It yields the protein CASSLLQGGTDTQYF. The entire variable domain, with the rest obtained from reference TRBV7-9 and TRBJ2-3, is as follows: DTGVSQNPRHKITKRGQNVTFRCDPISEHNRLYWYRQTLGQGPEFLTYFQNEAQLEKSRLLSDRFSAERPKGSFSTLEIQRTEQGDSAMYLCASSLLQGGTDTQYFGPGTRLTVL.

This clonotype was observed at least ten times. This CDR3 reads CAISRGTSGTDTQYF. CDR3 bases: TGTGCCATCAGCCGTGGGACTAGCGGTACAGATACGCAGTATTTT. V gene TRBV10-3 combines with J gene TRBJ2-3, with 11 bases identical to TRBD2. CDR1 ENHRY and CDR2 SYGVKD come from the germline V gene. V was clipped by 6 bases and J by 3 bases; unmatched bases: 5. There are 15 residues in the CDR3.

Many counts were recorded for this clonotype. The V gene is TRBV10-3, the J gene TRBJ2-4; TRBD1 matches at 9 bases. Germline CDR1 is ENHRY and CDR2 is SYGVKD. This CDR3 is 17 amino acids long. Trimming removed 5 bases from V and 3 bases from J; junction bases left unmatched: 11. CDR3 sequence: CAISPGTGKGVKNIQYF. The CDR3, as DNA: TGTGCCATCAGTCCCGGGACAGGGAAAGGGGTCAAAAACATTCAGTACTTC.